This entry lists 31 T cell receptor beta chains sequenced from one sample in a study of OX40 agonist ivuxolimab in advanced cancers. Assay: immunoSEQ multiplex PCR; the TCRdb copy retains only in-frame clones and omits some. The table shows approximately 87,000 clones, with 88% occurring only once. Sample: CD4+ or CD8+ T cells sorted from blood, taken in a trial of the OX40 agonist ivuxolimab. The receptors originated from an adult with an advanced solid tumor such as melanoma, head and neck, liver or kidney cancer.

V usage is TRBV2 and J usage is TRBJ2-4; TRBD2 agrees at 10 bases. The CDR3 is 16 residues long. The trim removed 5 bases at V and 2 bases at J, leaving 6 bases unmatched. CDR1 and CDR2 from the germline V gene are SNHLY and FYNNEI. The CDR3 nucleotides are TGTGCCAGCAGTCGTACTAGCGGGGATTCCAAAAACATTCAGTACTTC. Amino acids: CASSRTSGDSKNIQYF.

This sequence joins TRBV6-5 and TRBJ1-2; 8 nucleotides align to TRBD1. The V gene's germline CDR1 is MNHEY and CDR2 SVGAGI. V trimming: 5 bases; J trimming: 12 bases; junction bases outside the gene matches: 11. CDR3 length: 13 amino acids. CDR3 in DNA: TGTGCCAGCAGTAGCATAGGACAGGGTAGGAACACCTTC. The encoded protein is CASSSIGQGRNTF.

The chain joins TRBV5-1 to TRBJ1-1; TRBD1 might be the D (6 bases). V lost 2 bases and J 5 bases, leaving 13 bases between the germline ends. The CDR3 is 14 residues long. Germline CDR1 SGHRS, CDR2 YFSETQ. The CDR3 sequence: CASSLWNRDTEAFF. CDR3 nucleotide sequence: TGCGCCAGCAGCTTATGGAACAGGGATACTGAAGCTTTCTTT. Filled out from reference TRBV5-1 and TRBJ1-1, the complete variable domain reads KAGVTQTPRYLIKTRGQQVTLSCSPISGHRSVSWYQQTPGQGLQFLFEYFSETQRNKGNFPGRFSGRQFSNSRSEMNVSTLELGDSALYLCASSLWNRDTEAFFGQGTRLTVV.

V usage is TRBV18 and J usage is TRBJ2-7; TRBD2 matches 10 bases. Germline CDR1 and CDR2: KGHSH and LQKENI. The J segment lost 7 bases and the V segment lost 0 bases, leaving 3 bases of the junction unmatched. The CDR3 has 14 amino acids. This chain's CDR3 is CASSPPGLASEQYF. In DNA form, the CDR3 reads TGTGCCAGCTCACCACCGGGACTAGCGTCTGAGCAGTACTTC. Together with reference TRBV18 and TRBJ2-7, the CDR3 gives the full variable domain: NAGVMQNPRHLVRRRGQEARLRCSPMKGHSHVYWYRQLPEEGLKFMVYLQKENIIDESGMPKERFSAEFPKEGPSILRIQQVVRGDSAAYFCASSPPGLASEQYFGPGTRLTVT.

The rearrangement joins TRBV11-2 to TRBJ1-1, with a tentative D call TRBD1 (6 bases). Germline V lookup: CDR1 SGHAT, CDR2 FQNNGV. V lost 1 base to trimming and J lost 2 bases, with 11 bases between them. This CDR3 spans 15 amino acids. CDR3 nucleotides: TGTGCCAGCAGCTTAGCTTCAGGGGCTAACACTGAAGCTTTCTTT. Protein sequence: CASSLASGANTEAFF.

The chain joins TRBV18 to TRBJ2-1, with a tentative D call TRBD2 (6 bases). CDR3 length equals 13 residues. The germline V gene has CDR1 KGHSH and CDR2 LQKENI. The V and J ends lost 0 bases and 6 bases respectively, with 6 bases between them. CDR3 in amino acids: CASSPPGGNEQFF. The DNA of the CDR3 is TGTGCCAGCTCACCACCGGGGGGCAATGAGCAGTTCTTC.

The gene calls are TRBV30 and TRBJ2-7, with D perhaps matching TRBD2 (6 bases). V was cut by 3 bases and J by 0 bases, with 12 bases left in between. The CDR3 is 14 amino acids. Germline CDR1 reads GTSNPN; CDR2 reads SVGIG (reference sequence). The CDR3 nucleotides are TGTGCCTGGAGATATAGCGGTCTCTCCTACGAGCAGTACTTC. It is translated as CAWRYSGLSYEQYF.

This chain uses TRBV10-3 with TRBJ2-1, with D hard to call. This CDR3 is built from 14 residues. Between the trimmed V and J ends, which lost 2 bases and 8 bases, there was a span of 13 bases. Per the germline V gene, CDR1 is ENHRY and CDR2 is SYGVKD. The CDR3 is CAISEGIDGDEQFF. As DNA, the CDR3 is TGTGCCATCAGTGAGGGGATCGATGGGGATGAGCAGTTCTTC.

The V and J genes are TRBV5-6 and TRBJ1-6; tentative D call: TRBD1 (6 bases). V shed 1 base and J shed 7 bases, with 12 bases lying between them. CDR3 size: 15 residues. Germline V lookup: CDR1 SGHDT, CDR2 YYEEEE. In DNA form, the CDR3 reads TGTGCCAGCAGCTTGAAGGACAGAAAAAATTCACCCCTCCACTTT. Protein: CASSLKDRKNSPLHF. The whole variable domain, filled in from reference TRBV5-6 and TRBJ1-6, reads DAGVTQSPTHLIKTRGQQVTLRCSPKSGHDTVSWYQQALGQGPQFIFQYYEEEERQRGNFPDRFSGHQFPNYSSELNVNALLLGDSALYLCASSLKDRKNSPLHFGNGTRLTVT.

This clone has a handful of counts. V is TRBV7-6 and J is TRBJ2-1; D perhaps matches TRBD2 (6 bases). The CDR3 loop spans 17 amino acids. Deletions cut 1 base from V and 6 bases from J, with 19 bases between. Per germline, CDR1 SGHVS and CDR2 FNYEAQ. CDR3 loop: CASSLDPGGEGPNEQFF. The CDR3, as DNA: TGTGCCAGCAGCTTAGACCCCGGGGGAGAGGGGCCCAATGAGCAGTTCTTC.

CDR3 sequence (DNA): TGTGCCTGGAGTAAACCGGACAGGGATTGGGTCGAGCAGTACTTC. It specifies CAWSKPDRDWVEQYF. The genes are TRBV30 and TRBJ2-7; TRBD1 matches at 8 bases. CDR3 length equals 15 residues. The trim removed 2 bases at V and 6 bases at J, leaving 12 bases unmatched. Germline loops: CDR1 GTSNPN, CDR2 SVGIG (reference sequence).

CDR3 sequence (DNA): TGTGCCAGCTCACCACAGGGACAGGAGAACACTGAAGCTTTCTTT. This sequence encodes CASSPQGQENTEAFF. This rearrangement joins TRBV18 to TRBJ1-1; 8 bases fit TRBD1. The V and J ends lost 1 base and 1 base, in that order; junction bases with no gene match: 2. Germline V gives CDR1 KGHSH, CDR2 LQKENI. The CDR3 has 15 amino acids. The whole variable domain, filled in from reference TRBV18 and TRBJ1-1, reads NAGVMQNPRHLVRRRGQEARLRCSPMKGHSHVYWYRQLPEEGLKFMVYLQKENIIDESGMPKERFSAEFPKEGPSILRIQQVVRGDSAAYFCASSPQGQENTEAFFGQGTRLTVV.

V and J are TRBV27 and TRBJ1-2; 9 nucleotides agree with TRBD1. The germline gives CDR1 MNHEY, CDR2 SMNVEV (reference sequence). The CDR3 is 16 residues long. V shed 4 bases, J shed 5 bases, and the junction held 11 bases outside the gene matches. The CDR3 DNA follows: TGTGCCAGCAGTTCTCACGGGACAGGGAACCTATATGGCTACACCTTC. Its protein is CASSSHGTGNLYGYTF.

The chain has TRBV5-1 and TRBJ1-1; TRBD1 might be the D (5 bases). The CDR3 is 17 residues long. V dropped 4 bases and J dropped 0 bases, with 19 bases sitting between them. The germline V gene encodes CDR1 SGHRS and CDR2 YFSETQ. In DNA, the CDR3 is TGCGCCAGCAGCCCAGGGAACTCCGAGTTCATGAACACTGAAGCTTTCTTT. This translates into CASSPGNSEFMNTEAFF. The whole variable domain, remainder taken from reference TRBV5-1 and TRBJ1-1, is KAGVTQTPRYLIKTRGQQVTLSCSPISGHRSVSWYQQTPGQGLQFLFEYFSETQRNKGNFPGRFSGRQFSNSRSEMNVSTLELGDSALYLCASSPGNSEFMNTEAFFGQGTRLTVV.

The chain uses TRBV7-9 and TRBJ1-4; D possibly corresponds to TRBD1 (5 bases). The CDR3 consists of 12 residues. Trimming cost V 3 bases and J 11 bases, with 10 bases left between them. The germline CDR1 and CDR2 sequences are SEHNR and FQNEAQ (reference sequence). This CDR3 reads CASSLNGGKLFF. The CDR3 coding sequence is TGTGCCAGCAGCTTGAACGGGGGGAAACTGTTTTTT.

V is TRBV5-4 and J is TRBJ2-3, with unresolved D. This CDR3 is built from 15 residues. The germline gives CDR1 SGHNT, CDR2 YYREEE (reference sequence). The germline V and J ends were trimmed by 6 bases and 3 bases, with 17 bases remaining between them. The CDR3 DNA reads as TGTGCCAGCAAGCCCTACTACGAGAAAACAGATACGCAGTATTTT. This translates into CASKPYYEKTDTQYF.

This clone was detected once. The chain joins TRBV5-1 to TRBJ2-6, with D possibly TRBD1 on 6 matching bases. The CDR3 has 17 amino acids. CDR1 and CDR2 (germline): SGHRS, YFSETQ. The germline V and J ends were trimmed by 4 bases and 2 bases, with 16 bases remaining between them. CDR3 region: CASSENAGTPGANVLTF. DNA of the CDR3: TGCGCCAGCAGCGAAAATGCCGGGACACCTGGGGCCAACGTCCTGACTTTC.

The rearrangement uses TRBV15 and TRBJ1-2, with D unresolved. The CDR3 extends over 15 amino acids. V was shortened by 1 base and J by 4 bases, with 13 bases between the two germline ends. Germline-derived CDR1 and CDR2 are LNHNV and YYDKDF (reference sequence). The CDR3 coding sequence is TGTGCCACCAGCAGAGGCCAGGCCCCTGGCTATGGCTACACCTTC. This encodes CATSRGQAPGYGYTF.

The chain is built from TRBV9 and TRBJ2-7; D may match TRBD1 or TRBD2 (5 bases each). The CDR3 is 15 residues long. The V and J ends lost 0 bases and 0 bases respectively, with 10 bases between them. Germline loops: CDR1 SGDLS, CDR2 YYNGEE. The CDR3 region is CASSVGGSRSYEQYF. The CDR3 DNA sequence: TGTGCCAGCAGCGTAGGGGGGTCTCGCTCCTACGAGCAGTACTTC.

CDR3 nucleotide sequence: TGTGCCAGCAGTCTCCCGGGAGCCTACGAGCAGTACTTC. Translated, it gives CASSLPGAYEQYF. V is TRBV28 and J is TRBJ2-7, with TRBD2 as a possible D gene (6 bases). This CDR3 comprises 13 residues. Germline V lookup: CDR1 MDHEN, CDR2 SYDVKM. Trimming left V 5 bases short and J 2 bases short, with 10 bases between.

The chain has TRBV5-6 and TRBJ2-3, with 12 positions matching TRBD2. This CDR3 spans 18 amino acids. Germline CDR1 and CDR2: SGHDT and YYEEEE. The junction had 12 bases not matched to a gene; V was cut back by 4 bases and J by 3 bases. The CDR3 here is CASSRRLAGALRTDTQYF. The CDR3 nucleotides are TGTGCCAGCAGCCGCCGACTAGCGGGAGCGCTTCGAACAGATACGCAGTATTTT.

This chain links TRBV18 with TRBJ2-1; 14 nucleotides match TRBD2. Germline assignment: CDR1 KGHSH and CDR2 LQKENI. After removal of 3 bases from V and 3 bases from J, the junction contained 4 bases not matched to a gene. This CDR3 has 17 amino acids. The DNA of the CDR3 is TGTGCCAGCTCACCCAGGGGACTAGCGGGGGTCTACAATGAGCAGTTCTTC. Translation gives CASSPRGLAGVYNEQFF. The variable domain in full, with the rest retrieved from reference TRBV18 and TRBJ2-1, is NAGVMQNPRHLVRRRGQEARLRCSPMKGHSHVYWYRQLPEEGLKFMVYLQKENIIDESGMPKERFSAEFPKEGPSILRIQQVVRGDSAAYFCASSPRGLAGVYNEQFFGPGTRLTVL.

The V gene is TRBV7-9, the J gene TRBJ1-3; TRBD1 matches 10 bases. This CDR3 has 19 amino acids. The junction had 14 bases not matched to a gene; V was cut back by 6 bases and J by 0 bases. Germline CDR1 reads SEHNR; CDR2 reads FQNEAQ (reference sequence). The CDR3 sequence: CASRKSGTGVPSSGNTIYF. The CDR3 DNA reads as TGTGCCAGCAGGAAGTCCGGGACAGGGGTCCCCTCCTCTGGAAACACCATATATTTT.

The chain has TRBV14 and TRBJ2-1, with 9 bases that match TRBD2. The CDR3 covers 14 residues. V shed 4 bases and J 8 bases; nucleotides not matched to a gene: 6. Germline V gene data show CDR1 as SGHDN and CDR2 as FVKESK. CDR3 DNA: TGTGCCAGCAGCCTAGCGGGAGCATCGCATGAGCAGTTCTTC. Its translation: CASSLAGASHEQFF.

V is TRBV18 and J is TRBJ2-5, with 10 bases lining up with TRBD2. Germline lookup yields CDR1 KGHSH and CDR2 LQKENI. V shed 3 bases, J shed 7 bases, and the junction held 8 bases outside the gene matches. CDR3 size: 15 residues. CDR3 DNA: TGTGCCAGCTCACCGGGACTAGCGAAAGACGGGACCCAGTACTTC. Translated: CASSPGLAKDGTQYF.

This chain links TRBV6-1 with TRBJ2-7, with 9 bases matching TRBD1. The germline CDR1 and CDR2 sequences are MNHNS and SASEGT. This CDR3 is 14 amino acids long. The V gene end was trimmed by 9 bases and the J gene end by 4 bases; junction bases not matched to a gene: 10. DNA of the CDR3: TGTGCCAGTATTTCCCGGGACAGGGTTTACGAGCAGTACTTC. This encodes CASISRDRVYEQYF.

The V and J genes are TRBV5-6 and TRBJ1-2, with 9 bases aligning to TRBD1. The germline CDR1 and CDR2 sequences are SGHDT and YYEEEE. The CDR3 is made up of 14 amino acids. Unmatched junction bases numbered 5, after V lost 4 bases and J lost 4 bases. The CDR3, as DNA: TGTGCCAGCAGCAAAAAGGACAGGGGCTATGGCTACACCTTC. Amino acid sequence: CASSKKDRGYGYTF.

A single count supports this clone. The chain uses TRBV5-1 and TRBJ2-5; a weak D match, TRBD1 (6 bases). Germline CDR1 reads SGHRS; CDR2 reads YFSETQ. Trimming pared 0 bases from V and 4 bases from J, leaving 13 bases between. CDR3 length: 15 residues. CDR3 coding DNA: TGCGCCAGCAGCTTGGCCGGACAGTCCCCAGAGACCCAGTACTTC. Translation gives CASSLAGQSPETQYF.

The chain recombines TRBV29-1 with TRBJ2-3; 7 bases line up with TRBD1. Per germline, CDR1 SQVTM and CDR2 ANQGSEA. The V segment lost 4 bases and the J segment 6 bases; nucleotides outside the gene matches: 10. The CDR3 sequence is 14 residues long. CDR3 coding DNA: TGCAGCGTTGGGACTCAATCACAGGGGGATACGCAGTATTTT. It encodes CSVGTQSQGDTQYF.

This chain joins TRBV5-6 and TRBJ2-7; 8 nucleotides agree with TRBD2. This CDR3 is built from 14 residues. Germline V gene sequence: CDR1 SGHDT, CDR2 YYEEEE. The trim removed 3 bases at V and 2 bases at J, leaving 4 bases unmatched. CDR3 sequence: CASSSVAGTYEQYF. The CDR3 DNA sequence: TGTGCCAGCAGCTCGGTAGCGGGAACCTACGAGCAGTACTTC.

The CDR3 here is CASSRTSVAYEQYF. For the CDR3, the DNA is TGTGCCAGCAGCCGGACTAGCGTAGCCTACGAGCAGTACTTC. The chain has TRBV11-3 and TRBJ2-7, with 9 nucleotides matching TRBD2. V lost 5 bases and J lost 2; bases outside the gene matches: 4. The CDR3 is 14 residues long. Germline lookup yields CDR1 SGHNT and CDR2 YENEEA.